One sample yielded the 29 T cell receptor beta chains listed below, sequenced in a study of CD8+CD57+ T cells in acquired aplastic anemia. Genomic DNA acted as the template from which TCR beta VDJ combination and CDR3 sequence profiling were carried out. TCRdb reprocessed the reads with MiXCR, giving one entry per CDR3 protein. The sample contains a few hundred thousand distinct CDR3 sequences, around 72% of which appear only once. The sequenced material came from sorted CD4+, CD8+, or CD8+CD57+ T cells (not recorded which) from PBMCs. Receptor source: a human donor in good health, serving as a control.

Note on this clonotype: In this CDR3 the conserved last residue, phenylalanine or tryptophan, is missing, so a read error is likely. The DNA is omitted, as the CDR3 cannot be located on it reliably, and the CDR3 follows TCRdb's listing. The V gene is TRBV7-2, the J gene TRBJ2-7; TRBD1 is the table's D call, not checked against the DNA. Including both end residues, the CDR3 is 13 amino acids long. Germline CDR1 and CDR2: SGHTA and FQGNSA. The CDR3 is CASSKGDRGAYGY.

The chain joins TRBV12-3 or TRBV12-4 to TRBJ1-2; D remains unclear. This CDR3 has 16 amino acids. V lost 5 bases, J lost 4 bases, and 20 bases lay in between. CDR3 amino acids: CASSLSSVTFGYGYTF. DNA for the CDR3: TGTGCCAGCAGTCTTTCGTCCGTGACTTTCGGCTATGGCTACACCTTC.

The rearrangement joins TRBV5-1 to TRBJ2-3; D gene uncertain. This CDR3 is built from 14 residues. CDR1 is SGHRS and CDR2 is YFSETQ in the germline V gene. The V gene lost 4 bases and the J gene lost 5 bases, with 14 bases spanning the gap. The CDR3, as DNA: TGCGCCAGCAGCCCATGGGTCATACAAGATACGCAGTATTTT. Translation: CASSPWVIQDTQYF.

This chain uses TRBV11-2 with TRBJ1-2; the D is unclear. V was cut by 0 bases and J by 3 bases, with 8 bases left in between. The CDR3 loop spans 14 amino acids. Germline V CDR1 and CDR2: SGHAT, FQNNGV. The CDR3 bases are TGTGCCAGCAGCTTAGATGTCGAGCACTATGGCTACACCTTC. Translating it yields CASSLDVEHYGYTF.

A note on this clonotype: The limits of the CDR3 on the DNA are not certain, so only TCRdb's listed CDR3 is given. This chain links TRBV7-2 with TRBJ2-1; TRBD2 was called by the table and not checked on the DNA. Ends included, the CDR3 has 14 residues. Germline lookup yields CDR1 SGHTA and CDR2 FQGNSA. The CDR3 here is CASSQTRYEQYFGF.

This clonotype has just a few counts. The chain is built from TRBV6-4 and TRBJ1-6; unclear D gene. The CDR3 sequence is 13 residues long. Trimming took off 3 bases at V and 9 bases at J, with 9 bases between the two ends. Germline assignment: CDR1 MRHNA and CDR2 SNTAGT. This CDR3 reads CASSEVLSSPLHF. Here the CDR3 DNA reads TGTGCCAGCAGTGAAGTCCTGAGTTCACCCCTCCACTTT.

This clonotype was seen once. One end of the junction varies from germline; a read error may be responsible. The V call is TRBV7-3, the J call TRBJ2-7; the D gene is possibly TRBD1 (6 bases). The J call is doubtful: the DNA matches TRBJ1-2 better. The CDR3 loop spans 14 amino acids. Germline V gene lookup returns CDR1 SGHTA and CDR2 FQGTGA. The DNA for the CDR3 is TGTGCCAGCAGCTTAGCTCGGGGGGGCTATGACTACACCTTC. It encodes CASSLARGGYDYTF.

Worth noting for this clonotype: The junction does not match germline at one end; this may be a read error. The CDR3, as DNA: TGTGCCACCAGTGACCGGACGGCACAAGAGACCCAGTACTTT. Its translation: CATSDRTAQETQYF. The chain employs TRBV24-1 and TRBJ2-3; D uncertain. Germline CDR1 is KGHDR and CDR2 is SFDVKD. This CDR3 region has 14 residues.

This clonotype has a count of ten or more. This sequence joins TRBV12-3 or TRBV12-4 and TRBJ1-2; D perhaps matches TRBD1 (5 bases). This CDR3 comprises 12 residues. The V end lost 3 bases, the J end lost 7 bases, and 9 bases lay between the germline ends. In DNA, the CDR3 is TGTGCCAGCAGTTTTACCGGGGCTGGCTACACCTTC. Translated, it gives CASSFTGAGYTF.

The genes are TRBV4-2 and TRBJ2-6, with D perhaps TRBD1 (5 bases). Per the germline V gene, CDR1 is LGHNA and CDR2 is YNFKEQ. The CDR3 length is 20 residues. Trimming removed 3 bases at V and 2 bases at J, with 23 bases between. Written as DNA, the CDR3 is TGTGCCAGCAGCCATGTAGGGGCCCGGGCAGCCTTAGCTGGGGCCAACGTCCTGACTTTC. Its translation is CASSHVGARAALAGANVLTF.

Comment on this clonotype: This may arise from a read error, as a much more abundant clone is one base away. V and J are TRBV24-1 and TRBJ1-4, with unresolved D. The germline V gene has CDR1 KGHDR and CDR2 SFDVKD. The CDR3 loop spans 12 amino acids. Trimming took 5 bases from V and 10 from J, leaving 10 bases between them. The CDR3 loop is CATSADSGKLFF. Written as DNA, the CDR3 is TGTGCCACCAGTGCCGATTCTGGAAAACTGTTTTTT.

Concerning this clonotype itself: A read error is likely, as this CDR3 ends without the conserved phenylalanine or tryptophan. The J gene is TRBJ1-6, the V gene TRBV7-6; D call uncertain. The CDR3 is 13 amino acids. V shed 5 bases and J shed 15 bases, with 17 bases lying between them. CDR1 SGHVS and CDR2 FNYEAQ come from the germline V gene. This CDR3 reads CASSVRETQHLHS. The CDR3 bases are TGTGCCAGCAGCGTACGGGAGACCCAACACCTCCACTCT.

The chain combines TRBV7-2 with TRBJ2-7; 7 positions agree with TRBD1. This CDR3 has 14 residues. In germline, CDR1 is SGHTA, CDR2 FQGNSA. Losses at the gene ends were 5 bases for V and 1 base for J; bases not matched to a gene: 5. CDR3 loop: CASSPQGESYEQYF. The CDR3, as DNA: TGTGCCAGCAGCCCTCAGGGGGAATCCTACGAGCAGTACTTC.

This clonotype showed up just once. This chain's CDR3 is CASSLTPIGAVYEQYF. The CDR3 DNA reads as TGTGCCAGCAGCTTAACCCCGATCGGGGCAGTCTACGAGCAGTACTTC. The V gene is TRBV7-3, the J gene TRBJ2-7, with D possibly being TRBD1 or TRBD2 (5 bases each). The CDR3 runs to 16 residues. Trimming left V 0 bases short and J 3 bases short, with 15 bases between. Germline CDR1 reads SGHTA; CDR2 reads FQGTGA.

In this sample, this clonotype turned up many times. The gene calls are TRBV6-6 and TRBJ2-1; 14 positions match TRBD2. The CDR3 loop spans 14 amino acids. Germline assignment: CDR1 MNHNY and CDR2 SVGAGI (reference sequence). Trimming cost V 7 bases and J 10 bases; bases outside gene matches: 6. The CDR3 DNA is TGTGCCAGCATCCCGACTAGCGGGGGGGCCGAGCAGTTCTTC. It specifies CASIPTSGGAEQFF.

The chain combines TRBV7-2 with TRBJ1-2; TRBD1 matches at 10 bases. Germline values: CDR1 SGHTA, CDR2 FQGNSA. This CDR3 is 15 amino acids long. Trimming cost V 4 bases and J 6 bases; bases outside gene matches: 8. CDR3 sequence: CASSSRQGAYHGYTF. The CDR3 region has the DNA TGTGCCAGCAGCTCCCGACAGGGGGCATACCATGGCTACACCTTC.

The CDR3: CASVGTRGTEAFF. CDR3 DNA sequence: TGTGCCAGCGTTGGAACCAGGGGCACTGAAGCTTTCTTT. The rearrangement joins TRBV9 to TRBJ1-1; weak D call: TRBD1 (6 bases). This CDR3 is 13 amino acids long. The germline V gene encodes CDR1 SGDLS and CDR2 YYNGEE. Trimming removed 7 bases at V and 4 bases at J, with 14 bases between.

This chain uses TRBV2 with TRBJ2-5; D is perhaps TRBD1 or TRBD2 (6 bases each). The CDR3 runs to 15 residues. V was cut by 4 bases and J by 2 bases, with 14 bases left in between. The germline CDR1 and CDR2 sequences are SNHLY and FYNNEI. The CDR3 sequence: CASSGGRTVQETQYF. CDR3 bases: TGTGCCAGCAGTGGGGGGAGGACAGTTCAAGAGACCCAGTACTTC.

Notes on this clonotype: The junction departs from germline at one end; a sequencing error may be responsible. In DNA form, the CDR3 reads TGCAGTGCTAGCCAGACAGGGGCCCGACACTTC. Translated, it gives CSASQTGARHF. The J gene is TRBJ2-7, the V gene TRBV20-1; 8 nucleotides line up with TRBD1. The CDR3 totals 11 residues. Germline V gives CDR1 DFQATT, CDR2 SNEGSKA (reference sequence).

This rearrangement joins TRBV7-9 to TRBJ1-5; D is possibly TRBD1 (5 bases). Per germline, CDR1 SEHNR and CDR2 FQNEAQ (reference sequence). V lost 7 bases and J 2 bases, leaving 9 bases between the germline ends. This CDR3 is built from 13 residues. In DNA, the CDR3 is TGTGCCAGCACCCCACAGGGCAATCAGCCCCAGCATTTT. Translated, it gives CASTPQGNQPQHF.

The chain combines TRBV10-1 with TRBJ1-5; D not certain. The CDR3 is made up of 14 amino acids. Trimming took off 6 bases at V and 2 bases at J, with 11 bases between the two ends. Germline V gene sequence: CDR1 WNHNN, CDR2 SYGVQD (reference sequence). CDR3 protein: CASREGLGNQPQHF. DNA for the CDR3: TGCGCCAGCAGGGAGGGTTTGGGCAATCAGCCCCAGCATTTT.

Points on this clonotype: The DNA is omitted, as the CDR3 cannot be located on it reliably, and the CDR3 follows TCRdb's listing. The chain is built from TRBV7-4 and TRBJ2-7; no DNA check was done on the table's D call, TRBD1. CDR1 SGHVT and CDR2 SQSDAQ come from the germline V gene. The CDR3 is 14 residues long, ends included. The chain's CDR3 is CASSPNRVNEQYFF.

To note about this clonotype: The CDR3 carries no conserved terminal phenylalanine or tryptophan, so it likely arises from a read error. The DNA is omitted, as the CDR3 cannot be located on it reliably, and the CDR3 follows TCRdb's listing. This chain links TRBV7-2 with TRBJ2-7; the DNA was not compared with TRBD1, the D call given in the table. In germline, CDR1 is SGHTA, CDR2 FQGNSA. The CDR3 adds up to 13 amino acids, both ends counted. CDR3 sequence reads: CASRQAGGRGQIR.

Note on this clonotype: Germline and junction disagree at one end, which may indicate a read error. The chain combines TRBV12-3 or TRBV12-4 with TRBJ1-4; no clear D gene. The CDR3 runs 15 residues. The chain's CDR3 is CASSVEVGRNDKLFF. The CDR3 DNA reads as TGTGCCAGCAGCGTAGAAGTAGGGCGGAATGACAAACTGTTTTTT.

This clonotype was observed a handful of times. In nucleotides, the CDR3 is TGTGCCACCTCAGGGACAAGCAATCAGCCCCAGCATTTT. This gives the protein CATSGTSNQPQHF. The rearrangement uses TRBV19 and TRBJ1-5; TRBD1 might be the D (6 bases). Trimming stripped 10 bases from V and 1 base from J, with 11 bases between. Germline values: CDR1 LNHDA, CDR2 SQIVND (reference sequence). The CDR3 is 13 residues long.

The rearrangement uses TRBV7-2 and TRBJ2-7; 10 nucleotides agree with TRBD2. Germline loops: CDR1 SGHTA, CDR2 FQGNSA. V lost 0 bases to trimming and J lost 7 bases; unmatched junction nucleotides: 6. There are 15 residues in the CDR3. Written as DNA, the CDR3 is TGTGCCAGCAGCTTAGCCCTAGCGGGGGTGCGGGAGCAGTACTTC. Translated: CASSLALAGVREQYF.

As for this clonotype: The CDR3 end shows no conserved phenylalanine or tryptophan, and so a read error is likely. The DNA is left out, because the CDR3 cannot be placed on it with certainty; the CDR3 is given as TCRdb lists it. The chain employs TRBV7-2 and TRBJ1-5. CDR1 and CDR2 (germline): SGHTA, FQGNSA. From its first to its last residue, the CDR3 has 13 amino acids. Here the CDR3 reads CASSIATSEARPY.

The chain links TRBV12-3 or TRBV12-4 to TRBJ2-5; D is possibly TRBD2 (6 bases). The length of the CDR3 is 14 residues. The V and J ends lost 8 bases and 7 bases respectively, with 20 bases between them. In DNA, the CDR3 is TGTGCCAGCGGCATAGGGACTGGAAGGGGGACCCAGTACTTC. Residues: CASGIGTGRGTQYF.

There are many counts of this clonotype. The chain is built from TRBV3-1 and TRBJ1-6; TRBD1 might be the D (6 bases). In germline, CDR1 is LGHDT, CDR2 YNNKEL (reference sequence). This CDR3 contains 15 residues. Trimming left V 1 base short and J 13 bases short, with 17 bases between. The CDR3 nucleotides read TGTGCCAGCAGCCAAGCGGGAAGGGGGGGTATTCCCCTCCACTTT. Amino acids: CASSQAGRGGIPLHF. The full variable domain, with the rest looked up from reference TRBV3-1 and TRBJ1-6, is DTAVSQTPKYLVTQMGNDKSIKCEQNLGHDTMYWYKQDSKKFLKIMFSYNNKELIINETVPNRFSPKSPDKAHLNLHINSLELGDSAVYFCASSQAGRGGIPLHFGNGTRLTVT.